The rows below give T cell receptor beta chains drawn from one sample of a study of T cell responses to AZD1222 COVID-19 vaccine. The method was immunoSEQ multiplex PCR; TCRdb's version includes in-frame clones alone and lacks a portion of them. The table lists 60,000 to 75,000 clones, 75% to 85% of them singletons, with about 19% in the top ten. The sample consisted of peripheral blood, taken on day 0 of AZD1222 vaccination. The receptor source for this set is an adult in good health. Each CDR3 is given with its conserved first and last residue. The order of the fields is J gene, V gene, CDR3 protein.

TRBJ2-7	TRBV5-1	CASSLGVHYPGHEQYF
TRBJ1-1	TRBV18	CASSPPWMGNTEAFF
TRBJ2-2	TRBV7-2	CASSLRERGPGELFF
TRBJ2-7	TRBV2	CASMIQGAYEQYF
TRBJ1-4	TRBV28	CASSPSDARVGKLFF
TRBJ1-1	TRBV7-2	CASSPRTGSSTEAFF
TRBJ1-2	TRBV11-2	CASSSPRVYGYTF
TRBJ2-7	TRBV6-2/TRBV6-3	CASSYYGEEFEQYF
TRBJ2-5	TRBV18	CASSPRTGGKETQYF
TRBJ1-1	TRBV19	CASVPIVPTEAFF
TRBJ1-1	TRBV12-5	CASGLGNTEAFF
TRBJ1-2	TRBV6-1	CASSESRDGPNYGYTF
TRBJ1-1	TRBV7-2	CASSPNWGSEAFF
TRBJ2-3	TRBV7-9	CASSQSQGADTQYF
TRBJ1-1	TRBV18	CASSPGENTEAFF
TRBJ2-1	TRBV24-1	CATSTGQIYNEQFF
TRBJ2-1	TRBV7-3	CASSLGGREHGEQFF
TRBJ1-4	TRBV5-1	CASSLQGGPNEKLFF
TRBJ2-2	TRBV10-3	CAISEVRENTGELFF
TRBJ2-1	TRBV3-1/TRBV3-2	CASSLHNEQFF
TRBJ1-1	TRBV9	CASSMTGDPNTEAFF
TRBJ2-7	TRBV2	CATRTGEVAEQYF
TRBJ2-3	TRBV2	CASSELRSTDTQYF
TRBJ1-4	TRBV20-1	CSASSPRQGNEKLFF
TRBJ1-4	TRBV4-3	CASSQDPLGGANEKLFF
TRBJ1-5	TRBV10-3	CAITQDRNQPQHF
TRBJ2-1	TRBV19	CATGTSGRSQFF
TRBJ1-1	TRBV7-8	CASSPRSMGVGNTEAFF
TRBJ2-3	TRBV5-1	CASSLGRAPDTQYF
TRBJ2-6	TRBV4-1	CASSQVVGSGANVLTF
TRBJ2-3	TRBV9	CASSVTSASSTDTQYF
TRBJ1-2	TRBV9	CASRRGGQDGYTF
TRBJ1-6	TRBV27	CASSSQGSPLHF
TRBJ1-2	TRBV6-4	CASSVNRGEGYTF
TRBJ2-7	TRBV19	CASSRSAGSSYEQYF
TRBJ2-5	TRBV5-1	CASRTGGMETQYF
TRBJ2-1	TRBV6-5	CASRTGLAASNEQFF
TRBJ1-6	TRBV5-1	CASSFTGGDSPLHF
TRBJ2-3	TRBV5-8	CASSLAPPNTQYF
TRBJ2-3	TRBV5-1	CASSVGQGERTDTQYF
TRBJ1-5	TRBV6-5	CASRPQGPSNQPQHF
TRBJ2-5	TRBV12-5	CASGLGVQKGETQYF
TRBJ2-1	TRBV6-2/TRBV6-3	CASSWGLADNEQFF
TRBJ1-1	TRBV19	CASRQQQNTEAFF